This note documents a single T cell receptor beta chain sequence. The antigen is not known. The data were obtained in a study of T cell responses to AZD1222 COVID-19 vaccine. The study's findings and limits: Donors were chiefly white British, with a greater number of females, and clonal diversity was perhaps underestimated. Just six people given AZD1222 tested seropositive at baseline. Spike-wide vaccine-associated CD4 TCRs dominated at 160-218 and 743-854.

Repertoires were generated with immunoSEQ multiplex PCR, while TCRdb's copy carries only in-frame clones and drops some. Among 75,000 to 95,000 clones listed, about 85% were seen once. This CDR3 has 15 amino acids. Trimming removed 0 bases at V and 4 bases at J, with 11 bases between. Germline V gives CDR1 SGHKS, CDR2 YYEKEE (reference sequence). The material sequenced was peripheral blood, taken on day 0 of AZD1222 vaccination. The clonotype comes from an adult in good health. The rearrangement uses TRBV5-5 and TRBJ1-3; D ambiguous. As DNA, the CDR3 is TGTGCCAGCAGCTTGGTGGGTTATCACGGAAACACCATATATTTT. Translation gives CASSLVGYHGNTIYF.